This T cell receptor (beta chain) stems from a study of molecular identifiers for immune sequencing clone quantification. General study findings and limits: A shared barcode on identical TCR molecules could lead to underestimated sizes for highly expanded clones. Whereas naive cells kept under 1% of molecules in clones above 20 RNA copies, such clones held over 97% in effectors.

This clonotype has a handful of counts. The antigen is undetermined. MiXCR, run by TCRdb on the PCR reads, gives a single entry per CDR3 protein. The sample lists 400,000 to 600,000 distinct CDR3 sequences; about 26% were seen once. Unmatched junction bases numbered 4, after V lost 5 bases and J lost 4 bases. Germline V gives CDR1 SGHNT, CDR2 YYREEE (reference sequence). This CDR3 has 15 residues. The sequenced sample was naive CD8+ T cells from blood, with Jurkat cell RNA spiked in. Subset: FACS-sorted CD8+CD4-CCR7+CD45RA+ naive T cells. The chain joins TRBV5-4 to TRBJ2-1; 12 bases agree with TRBD2. The TCR originated in a human donor in good health. Some libraries in this study had Jurkat cell RNA spiked in. The CDR3 protein is CASSDGLAGYNEQFF. Written as DNA, the CDR3 is TGTGCCAGCAGTGATGGACTAGCGGGGTACAATGAGCAGTTCTTC.